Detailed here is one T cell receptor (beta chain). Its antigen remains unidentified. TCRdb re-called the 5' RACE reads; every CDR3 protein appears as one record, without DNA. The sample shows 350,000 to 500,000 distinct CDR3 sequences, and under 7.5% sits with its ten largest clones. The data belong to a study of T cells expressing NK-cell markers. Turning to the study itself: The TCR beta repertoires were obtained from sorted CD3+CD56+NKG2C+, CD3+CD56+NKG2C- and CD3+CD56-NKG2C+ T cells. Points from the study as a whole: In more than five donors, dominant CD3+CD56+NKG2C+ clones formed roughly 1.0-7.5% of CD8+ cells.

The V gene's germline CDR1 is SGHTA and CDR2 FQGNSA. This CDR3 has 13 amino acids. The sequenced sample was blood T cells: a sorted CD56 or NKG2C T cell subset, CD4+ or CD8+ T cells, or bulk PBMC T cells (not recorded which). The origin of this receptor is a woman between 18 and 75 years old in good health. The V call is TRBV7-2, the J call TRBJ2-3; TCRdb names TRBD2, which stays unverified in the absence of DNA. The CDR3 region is CASSLRLVNTQYF.